The rows below give T cell receptor beta chains drawn from one sample of a study of blood T cells in healthy people across ages. TCRdb analysed the 5' RACE reads with MiXCR anew, one entry per CDR3 protein. The sample lists about 680,000 distinct CDR3 sequences; 45% to 50% were seen once. The sample consisted of blood. The receptors were gathered from a woman in her fifties or sixties in good health. Each CDR3 is given with its conserved first and last residue. The D gene is left open where the match is weak. A clone size is listed for some rows: how often the clone was seen (once, few, many), or a class if it is expanded.

TRBJ2-3 15 TRBD2 TRBV7-2 few CASSSVSGRLDTQYF TGTGCCAGCAGCTCGGTTAGCGGGAGGTTAGATACGCAGTATTTT
TRBJ2-1 12 . TRBV12-3/TRBV12-4 few CASSPRGYEQFF TGTGCCAGTTCCCCCCGGGGGTATGAGCAGTTCTTC
TRBJ1-4 17 TRBD1 TRBV6-2/TRBV6-3 once CASRPTGGEATNEKLFF TGTGCCAGCAGACCAACAGGGGGCGAGGCAACTAATGAAAAACTGTTTTTT
TRBJ2-7 14 . TRBV27 . CASSLAGPAYEQYF TGTGCCAGCAGTTTAGCCGGACCGGCCTACGAGCAGTACTTC
TRBJ2-1 14 . TRBV9 many CASSVYVPAREQFF TGTGCCAGCAGCGTATATGTTCCGGCCCGTGAGCAGTTCTTC
TRBJ2-3 11 . TRBV29-1 many CSVGDLSTQYF TGCAGCGTGGGGGACCTTTCTACGCAGTATTTT
TRBJ2-3 17 TRBD2 TRBV20-1 . CSASASGRPTSTDTQYF TGCAGTGCTAGTGCTAGCGGGAGACCAACTAGCACAGATACGCAGTATTTT
TRBJ2-7 15 . TRBV20-1 . CSARGSFGGSYEQYF TGCAGTGCTAGAGGCTCGTTTGGCGGGTCCTACGAGCAGTACTTC
TRBJ2-7 16 TRBD1 TRBV7-2 few CASSELPGQGYYEQYF TGTGCCAGCAGCGAACTACCGGGACAGGGATACTACGAGCAGTACTTC
TRBJ1-1 14 TRBD1 TRBV29-1 . CSVARTGSDTEAFF TGCAGCGTAGCTCGGACAGGGTCGGACACTGAAGCTTTCTTT
TRBJ1-1 16 . TRBV7-9 . CASSLRTRARTTEAFF TGTGCCAGCAGCTTAAGGACGAGGGCCAGAACAACTGAAGCTTTCTTT
TRBJ2-1 14 . TRBV14 . CASSQVRVRSEQFF TGTGCCAGCAGCCAAGTCCGGGTGAGAAGTGAGCAGTTCTTC
TRBJ2-7 15 . TRBV11-2 few CASSPRGISSYEQYF TGTGCCAGCAGCCCCCGCGGAATATCCTCCTACGAGCAGTACTTC
TRBJ1-2 15 . TRBV15 . CATSRVPRDNYGYTF TGTGCCACCAGCAGAGTACCGAGGGATAACTATGGCTACACCTTC
TRBJ2-3 14 . TRBV4-2 . CASSQGPNTDTQYF TGTGCCAGCAGCCAAGGGCCAAACACAGATACGCAGTATTTT
TRBJ2-2 16 . TRBV18 few CASSPLGGLNTGELFF TGTGCCAGCTCACCCCTTGGGGGGTTAAACACCGGGGAGCTGTTTTTT
TRBJ1-5 15 . TRBV7-2 . CASSLVYGSNQPQHF TGTGCCAGCAGCTTAGTGTACGGTAGCAATCAGCCCCAGCATTTT
TRBJ2-5 13 TRBD1 TRBV28 . CASTGQSQETQYF TGTGCCAGCACGGGACAGAGCCAAGAGACCCAGTACTTC
TRBJ2-5 15 . TRBV7-3 few CASSSGLGVQETQYF TGTGCCAGCAGCTCGGGACTGGGGGTGCAAGAGACCCAGTACTTC
TRBJ1-5 14 . TRBV20-1 few CSATSGREHQPQHF TGCAGTGCTACGTCTGGTAGGGAACATCAGCCCCAGCATTTT
TRBJ2-1 14 . TRBV7-3 . CASTPEYVSNEQFF TGTGCCAGCACCCCGGAGTACGTCTCGAATGAGCAGTTCTTC